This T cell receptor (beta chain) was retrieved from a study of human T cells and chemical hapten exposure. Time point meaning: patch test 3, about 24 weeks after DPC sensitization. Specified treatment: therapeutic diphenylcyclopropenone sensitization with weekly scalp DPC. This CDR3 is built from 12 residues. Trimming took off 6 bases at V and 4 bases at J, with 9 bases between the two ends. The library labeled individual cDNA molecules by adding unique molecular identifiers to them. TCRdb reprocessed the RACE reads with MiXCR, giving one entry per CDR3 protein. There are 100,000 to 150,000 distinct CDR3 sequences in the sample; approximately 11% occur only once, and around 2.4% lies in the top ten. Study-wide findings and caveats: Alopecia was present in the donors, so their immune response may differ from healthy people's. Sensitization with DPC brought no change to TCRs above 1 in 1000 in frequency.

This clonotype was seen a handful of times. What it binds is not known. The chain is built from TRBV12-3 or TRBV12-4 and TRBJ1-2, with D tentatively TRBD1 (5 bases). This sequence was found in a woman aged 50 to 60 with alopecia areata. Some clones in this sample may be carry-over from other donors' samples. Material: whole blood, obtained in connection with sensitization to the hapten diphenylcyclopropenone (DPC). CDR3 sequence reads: CASSSDSYGYTF. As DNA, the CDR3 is TGTGCCAGCAGCTCTGACAGCTATGGCTACACCTTC.